These T cell receptor beta chains were read from a single sample in a study of PD-1 blockade in classical Hodgkin lymphoma. Generated by immunoSEQ multiplex PCR, the TCRdb table keeps only in-frame clones and is missing some. The sample records nearly 20,000 clones, over 60% being singletons. This specimen consisted of peripheral blood mononuclear cells (PBMCs), obtained before the fourth cycle of nivolumab. These receptors all stem from a human donor with classical Hodgkin lymphoma. Both conserved end residues are part of each CDR3. A D gene is named only where the DNA matches it firmly. Clone size, where shown, is once, few, many, or a class for clones that have expanded.

-	TRBV11-3	TRBJ1-1	TRBD1	TGTGCCAGCAGCCTAGGACAGGCCTCTGAAGCTTTCTTT	CASSLGQASEAFF
-	TRBV5-5	TRBJ2-5	-	TGTGCCAGCAGCGGTGGGGGTCGCCTTTGGGGGACCCAGTACTTC	CASSGGGRLWGTQYF
-	TRBV6-1	TRBJ1-5	-	TGTGCCAGCAGCGGGAGGGCCGATCAGCCCCAGCATTTT	CASSGRADQPQHF
-	TRBV9	TRBJ1-2	-	TGTGCCAGCAGCGTAGGGACAAGGAACTATGGCTACACCTTC	CASSVGTRNYGYTF
-	TRBV11-2	TRBJ2-7	-	TGTGCCAGCAGCTTAGGAGTCCCCTCCGGGGCTCTCCTGTACGAGCAGTACTTC	CASSLGVPSGALLYEQYF
-	TRBV7-9	TRBJ2-7	-	TGTGCCAGCAGCGCGAGCTCCTACGAGCAGTACTTC	CASSASSYEQYF
-	TRBV7-2	TRBJ2-7	-	TGTGCCAGCAGCTTAGGGGTGGTCGGACGGAGGAGCTCCTACGAGCAGTACTTC	CASSLGVVGRRSSYEQYF
once	TRBV30	TRBJ2-6	-	TGTGCCTCCGGACCCTCTGGGGCCAACGTCCTGACTTTC	CASGPSGANVLTF
-	TRBV29-1	TRBJ1-2	TRBD1	TGCAGCGCAGGACAGGGAGGGGTCTATGGCTACACCTTC	CSAGQGGVYGYTF
-	TRBV19	TRBJ1-1	TRBD1	TGTGCCAGTAGTAGACGACAGGGAGAAACTGAAGCTTTCTTT	CASSRRQGETEAFF
-	TRBV18	TRBJ1-1	-	TGTGCCAGCTCAGTGTTAAACACTGAAGCTTTCTTT	CASSVLNTEAFF
-	TRBV7-9	TRBJ2-1	-	TGTGCCAGCAGCTTAATTTCCCAGCAGTTCTTC	CASSLISQQFF
-	TRBV7-2	TRBJ1-2	-	TGTGCCAGCAGCTTAGCCTCGGGGAATGGCTACACCTTC	CASSLASGNGYTF
few	TRBV9	TRBJ2-6	-	TGTGCCAGCAGCGGAATCCGGGTACCCTCTGGGGCCAACGTCCTGACTTTC	CASSGIRVPSGANVLTF
-	TRBV19	TRBJ1-5	-	TGTGCCAGTAGTCGGATGGAGGGCAGCAATCAGCCCCAGCATTTT	CASSRMEGSNQPQHF
-	TRBV13	TRBJ2-7	-	TGTGCCAGCAGCATCCGACTAGGTTTGGACGAGCAGTACTTC	CASSIRLGLDEQYF
few	TRBV12-2	TRBJ2-1	-	TGTGCAAGTCTCAGGGTAAGTGATGAGCAGTTCTTC	CASLRVSDEQFF
-	TRBV5-4	TRBJ1-1	-	TGTGCCAGCAGCCTCCGAGGGGGAAACACTGAAGCTTTCTTT	CASSLRGGNTEAFF
-	TRBV7-8	TRBJ2-2	-	TGTGCCAGCAGCGTGACTATAAACACCGGGGAGCTGTTTTTT	CASSVTINTGELFF
once	TRBV19	TRBJ1-2	TRBD1	TGTGCCAGTAGTCAGGGACAGGGCCTTAACTATGGCTACACCTTC	CASSQGQGLNYGYTF
few	TRBV6-1	TRBJ2-1	-	TGTGCCAGCAGTGAAGGGGGCGTCGGCTACAATGAGCAGTTCTTC	CASSEGGVGYNEQFF
-	TRBV7-3	TRBJ2-7	-	TGTGCCAGCAGCTTATTAGCGAGAGGCGAGCAGTACTTC	CASSLLARGEQYF
once	TRBV5-1	TRBJ2-5	-	TGCGCCAGCAGCTTGGGGTTTAGGGAGACCCAGTACTTC	CASSLGFRETQYF